Below are 13 T cell receptor beta chains sequenced from a single sample in a study of Graves' ophthalmopathy and Graves' hyperthyroidism. TCR beta CDR3 regions were amplified from RNA transcripts. An initial RT-PCR round employing HTBI primers preceded a second-round multiplex PCR. TCRdb used MiXCR to reprocess the multiplex PCR reads, holding one entry per CDR3 protein. The sample carries 1 million to 1.3 million distinct CDR3 sequences, about 36% recorded once. The sample taken for sequencing was peripheral blood or thyroid tissue (not recorded which). The receptors derive from an adult man with Graves' hyperthyroidism.

This sequence joins TRBV12-3 or TRBV12-4 and TRBJ1-2; 11 bases line up with TRBD1. With V trimmed by 5 bases and J by 6 bases, 5 bases remained unmatched. The CDR3 contains 14 residues. In DNA, the CDR3 is TGTGCCAGCAGTCCGGGACAGGGGGGCGATGGCTACACCTTC. Residues: CASSPGQGGDGYTF.

The genes are TRBV15 and TRBJ1-6; D remains ambiguous. Trimming pared 4 bases from V and 11 bases from J, leaving 9 bases between. In germline, CDR1 is LNHNV, CDR2 YYDKDF (reference sequence). This CDR3 is 12 amino acids long. CDR3 amino acids: CATSIPGAPLHF. The CDR3 DNA reads as TGTGCCACCAGCATACCCGGAGCACCCCTCCACTTT.

This chain joins TRBV19 and TRBJ2-7; D possibly uses TRBD1 or TRBD2 (6 bases each). Trimming removed 3 bases at V and 5 bases at J, with 23 bases between. CDR1 LNHDA and CDR2 SQIVND come from the germline V gene (reference sequence). The CDR3 extends over 17 amino acids. The CDR3 here is CASSIGAGAHRTNEQYF. CDR3 nucleotide sequence: TGTGCCAGTAGTATTGGGGCAGGGGCGCATCGGACTAACGAGCAGTACTTC.

This clonotype was observed a few times. V and J are TRBV5-5 and TRBJ1-2; D unresolved. CDR1 and CDR2 (germline): SGHKS, YYEKEE (reference sequence). This CDR3 region has 13 residues. V lost 6 bases to trimming and J lost 0 bases, with 9 bases between them. The CDR3 DNA reads TGTGCCAGCAAGGCTACAGCTAACTATGGCTACACCTTC. It encodes CASKATANYGYTF.

This chain uses TRBV6-5 with TRBJ2-6; possibly TRBD1 or TRBD2 for D (5 bases each). The CDR3 spans 17 residues. Germline CDR1 reads MNHEY; CDR2 reads SVGAGI. V gave up 4 bases and J gave up 3 bases, with 16 bases separating them. CDR3 loop: CASSLGDGPFGANVLTF. CDR3 in DNA: TGTGCCAGCAGTTTAGGGGACGGTCCATTTGGGGCCAACGTCCTGACTTTC.

In DNA form, the CDR3 reads TGCAGTGCTAGAGATTTAGGCACAACAAACACCGGGGAGCTGTTTTTT. It yields the protein CSARDLGTTNTGELFF. The chain recombines TRBV20-1 with TRBJ2-2; no definite D call. Between the trimmed V and J ends, which lost 0 bases and 2 bases, there was a span of 13 bases. The CDR3 is 16 amino acids. The germline CDR1 and CDR2 sequences are DFQATT and SNEGSKA (reference sequence).

This clonotype was picked up many times. The V and J genes are TRBV10-3 and TRBJ2-7; possibly TRBD1 for D (6 bases). Germline V gene sequence: CDR1 ENHRY, CDR2 SYGVKD. This CDR3 contains 15 residues. The V end lost 2 bases, the J end lost 1 base, and 12 bases lay between the germline ends. This CDR3 reads CAISEAGTKSYEQYF. For the CDR3, the DNA is TGTGCCATCAGTGAGGCCGGGACAAAGTCCTACGAGCAGTACTTC.

There are many counts of this clonotype. The gene calls are TRBV20-1 and TRBJ2-7, with 9 bases lining up with TRBD1. Germline V gives CDR1 DFQATT, CDR2 SNEGSKA (reference sequence). CDR3 length: 13 amino acids. V trimming: 6 bases; J trimming: 4 bases; junction bases outside the gene matches: 7. The CDR3 bases are TGCAGTGCCCGCCGGGACAGGGATTACGAGCAGTACTTC. Its translation: CSARRDRDYEQYF.

This chain connects TRBV6-2 or TRBV6-3 to TRBJ2-7, with D possibly matching TRBD1 (6 bases). Trimming pared 6 bases from V and 5 bases from J, leaving 14 bases between. This CDR3 has 13 amino acids. Germline CDR1 and CDR2: MNHEY and SVGEGT. The CDR3: CASRNTGLNEQYF. The CDR3 region has the DNA TGTGCCAGCAGAAATACAGGGTTGAACGAGCAGTACTTC.

This clonotype showed up many times. The chain links TRBV9 to TRBJ1-6; D gene uncertain. Germline V lookup: CDR1 SGDLS, CDR2 YYNGEE. This CDR3 contains 17 residues. V dropped 2 bases and J dropped 7 bases, with 19 bases sitting between them. CDR3 loop: CASSVLPEGARNSPLHF. As DNA, the CDR3 is TGTGCCAGCAGCGTTCTCCCGGAGGGCGCGAGGAATTCACCCCTCCACTTT.

On this clonotype itself: A single base separates this from a much larger clone, so it may be a read error. The chain recombines TRBV5-1 with TRBJ2-2; no definite D call. Per the germline V gene, CDR1 is SGHRS and CDR2 is YFSETQ. The CDR3 spans 14 residues. The V gene lost 0 bases and the J gene lost 5 bases, with 8 bases spanning the gap. The CDR3 DNA reads as TGCGCCAGCAGCTTGGTGAGTGCAACCGGGGAGCTGTTTTTT. Translation gives CASSLVSATGELFF. The full variable domain, with the rest looked up from reference TRBV5-1 and TRBJ2-2, is KAGVTQTPRYLIKTRGQQVTLSCSPISGHRSVSWYQQTPGQGLQFLFEYFSETQRNKGNFPGRFSGRQFSNSRSEMNVSTLELGDSALYLCASSLVSATGELFFGEGSRLTVL.

For this clonotype: Given a much more abundant clone one base away, this may be a read error. The CDR3 does not end in the conserved phenylalanine or tryptophan, so this is likely a read error. The chain combines TRBV20-1 with TRBJ2-7; unclear D gene. Trimming shortened V by 6 bases and J by 4 bases, and 13 bases separated the two germline ends. Germline V lookup: CDR1 DFQATT, CDR2 SNEGSKA (reference sequence). The CDR3 extends over 12 amino acids. The CDR3 DNA is TGCAGTGCGACCCCCGGCGTGTACGAGCAGTACCTC. Translation gives CSATPGVYEQYL.

The chain uses TRBV27 and TRBJ1-2, with TRBD1 as a possible D gene (5 bases). This CDR3 contains 12 residues. CDR1 and CDR2 from the germline V gene are MNHEY and SMNVEV (reference sequence). Here the CDR3 reads CGTRTTNYGYTF. The CDR3 bases are TGTGGCACCAGGACAACTAACTATGGCTACACCTTC.